This T cell receptor beta chain stems from a study of blood T cell repertoires in COVID-19. Authors' data handling: Estimation of nucleated cell counts was performed using reference gene primer amplification. Here immunoSEQ multiplex PCR was the method, and the copy in TCRdb shows in-frame clones only, minus some. V and J calls plus clone size are reproduced from that table; the DNA served to infer D and trimming. The data show fewer than 85,000 clones, with around 83% seen just once and 5% to 7% held by the top ten. This clone has just a few counts. V shed 5 bases and J shed 2 bases, with 16 bases lying between them. CDR1 and CDR2 from the germline V gene are LNHNV and YYDKDF (reference sequence). This CDR3 contains 15 residues.

The sequenced material came from peripheral blood. The receptor was isolated from a woman in her fifties or sixties with acute or convalescent COVID-19. The genes are TRBV15 and TRBJ2-7; weak D call: TRBD1 (7 bases). In DNA form, the CDR3 reads TGTGCCACCAGCGGGGGGCGGACAGGACCCTACGAGCAGTACTTC. This gives the protein CATSGGRTGPYEQYF.